This TCR beta chain was found in a study of HIV-infected patients and healthy controls. This clonotype occurred a few times. Germline loops: CDR1 DFQATT, CDR2 SNEGSKA (reference sequence). This CDR3 contains 15 residues. The V end was cut by 1 base, the J end by 1 base, with 11 bases between. TCRdb re-analysed the 5' RACE reads in MiXCR, keeping a single row per CDR3 protein. The sample consists of 60,000 to 70,000 distinct CDR3 sequences, 15% to 20% of them appearing once. The chain joins TRBV20-1 to TRBJ2-1, with unresolved D. The sequence was obtained from a human donor in good health. Specimen: CD4+ T cells from blood. The CDR3 DNA is TGCAGTGCTAGAGCGATCCGTGCTTCCTACAATGAGCAGTTCTTC. This encodes CSARAIRASYNEQFF.